Listed below are T cell receptor beta chains from one sample, sequenced in a study of tumor-infiltrating lymphocytes in primary liver carcinoma. TCRdb re-called the multiplex PCR reads through MiXCR, storing one row per CDR3 protein. The data show some 38,000 distinct CDR3 sequences, under 75% seen once. Source material: liver tumor tissue from sampling region 4. Receptor source: a middle-aged man with primary liver carcinoma and hepatitis B virus infection. Both conserved end residues are trimmed from each CDR3.

CDR3aa	v_gene
SARVGGETQY	TRBV20-1
ASSLGGFQGGTQY	TRBV11-3
SARGRGTLYEQY	TRBV20-1
ASSLPTGGHTDTQY	TRBV5-4
TSNPRGQSNTGELF	TRBV14
ASSEGDSLYSYT	TRBV6-1
VSNFSGPLDNEQF	TRBV11-2
ASSLGGTDTQY	TRBV11-3
SSSLTGSGECEQY	TRBV11-1
ASSTKQGREQY	TRBV5-6
ANSLDRQSYEQY	TRBV11-2
ASSYPGQGASKNIQY	TRBV11-1
ASSTTGGRETQY	TRBV7-8
ASSLARGNQPQH	TRBV7-2
SASGQGHYEKLF	TRBV29-1
GRSLANWDTQY	TRBV5-5
ASSLMIDASLF	TRBV11-2
ASSLGQGSGYT	TRBV11-2
AISTSGTGWVETQY	TRBV19
ASSSGRGTNGYEQY	TRBV21-1
ARSPTGTSGRGDTQY	TRBV5-5
ASSLGVPGLPHNGQF	TRBV11-3
ASSFNRTQY	TRBV5-1